These T cell receptor beta chains were read from a single sample in a study of blood T cells in healthy people across ages. TCRdb itself ran the 5' RACE reads through MiXCR, one entry per CDR3 protein. Of around 700,000 distinct CDR3 sequences listed, more than 20% are singletons. A further study also used this sample, focusing on T cells of mothers and their children.

The specimen was blood. Every receptor here comes from a boy aged 5-17 years in good health. Each CDR3 is given with its conserved first and last residue. A D gene is named only where the DNA matches it firmly. Only some rows state a clone size, as once, few, many or a class for expanded clones.

D gene	V gene	J gene	clone size	CDR3 protein	CDR3 DNA
TRBD2	TRBV29-1	TRBJ2-1	few	CSVLTSSNEQFF	TGCAGCGTGCTGACTAGCAGCAATGAGCAGTTCTTC
TRBD2	TRBV29-1	TRBJ2-1	few	CSGRTSGSPNEQFF	TGCAGCGGTAGGACTAGCGGGAGCCCCAATGAGCAGTTCTTC
NA	TRBV3-1	TRBJ2-5	NA	CASSHPGRTETQYF	TGTGCCAGCAGCCACCCGGGGCGGACAGAGACCCAGTACTTC
TRBD2	TRBV29-1	TRBJ2-3	once	CSVDGLAGTNTQYF	TGCAGCGTCGACGGACTAGCGGGGACGAATACGCAGTATTTT
TRBD1	TRBV7-3	TRBJ1-2	few	CASSSTGDSLYGYTF	TGTGCCAGCAGCTCCACCGGGGACAGCCTCTATGGCTACACCTTC
NA	TRBV6-2/TRBV6-3	TRBJ2-7	few	CASSYRRALGEQYF	TGTGCCAGCAGCTACAGGAGGGCCCTCGGCGAGCAGTACTTC
NA	TRBV6-1	TRBJ2-1	NA	CASSEGRRTEQFF	TGTGCCAGCAGTGAAGGTCGCCGGACCGAGCAGTTCTTC
NA	TRBV4-1	TRBJ2-5	NA	CASSQPGETQYF	TGCGCCAGCAGCCAACCAGGAGAGACCCAGTACTTC
NA	TRBV27	TRBJ1-1	NA	CASSYRPYTEAFF	TGTGCCAGCAGTTATCGTCCGTACACTGAAGCTTTCTTT
NA	TRBV20-1	TRBJ2-7	few	CSAPIGRGDEQYF	TGCAGTGCCCCAATCGGCAGGGGAGACGAGCAGTACTTC
TRBD2	TRBV7-2	TRBJ2-3	NA	CASSWPERGLTDTQYF	TGTGCCAGCAGCTGGCCGGAGCGGGGCCTAACAGATACGCAGTATTTT
TRBD1	TRBV3-1	TRBJ1-1	NA	CASSQVVYSGQENTEAFF	TGTGCCAGCAGCCAAGTCGTCTATTCGGGACAGGAGAACACTGAAGCTTTCTTT
NA	TRBV10-3	TRBJ2-3	few	CAISGSWGESSTDTQYF	TGTGCCATCAGTGGATCTTGGGGGGAATCTAGCACAGATACGCAGTATTTT
NA	TRBV5-1	TRBJ2-2	NA	CASSAAPGELFF	TGCGCCAGCAGCGCGGCCCCCGGGGAGCTGTTTTTT
NA	TRBV20-1	TRBJ2-1	NA	CSAIEEAGYNEQFF	TGCAGTGCTATAGAGGAGGCCGGGTACAATGAGCAGTTCTTC
NA	TRBV5-1	TRBJ2-7	NA	CASSFGGVGNEQYF	TGCGCCAGCAGCTTCGGCGGGGTCGGAAACGAGCAGTACTTC
NA	TRBV2	TRBJ2-1	NA	CASGRGYDSYNEQFF	TGTGCCAGCGGAAGGGGGTATGACTCCTACAATGAGCAGTTCTTC
TRBD2	TRBV5-1	TRBJ2-3	few	CASSDGLAGKTDTQYF	TGCGCCAGCAGCGATGGACTAGCGGGAAAGACAGATACGCAGTATTTT
NA	TRBV12-3/TRBV12-4	TRBJ1-1	NA	CASSFAGRTEAFF	TGTGCCAGCAGTTTCGCTGGGAGGACTGAAGCTTTCTTT
NA	TRBV5-1	TRBJ2-5	NA	CASRPVAQETQYF	TGCGCCAGCAGGCCGGTTGCTCAAGAGACCCAGTACTTC
NA	TRBV20-1	TRBJ2-1	NA	CSARVRLSNEQFF	TGCAGTGCTAGAGTTCGACTTAGCAATGAGCAGTTCTTC
NA	TRBV9	TRBJ1-4	NA	CASSTGQMNEKLFF	TGTGCCAGCAGCACCGGACAGATGAATGAAAAACTGTTTTTT
TRBD1	TRBV20-1	TRBJ2-5	NA	CSASYTGVKETQYF	TGCAGTGCTAGTTATACAGGGGTGAAAGAGACCCAGTACTTC
NA	TRBV7-8	TRBJ1-2	NA	CASSLDQGAGGYTF	TGTGCCAGCAGCTTAGATCAGGGTGCGGGAGGCTACACCTTC
TRBD2	TRBV29-1	TRBJ2-7	NA	CSVEGLAGRSYEQYF	TGCAGCGTTGAAGGTCTAGCGGGTCGGTCCTACGAGCAGTACTTC
TRBD2	TRBV20-1	TRBJ2-5	NA	CSAATSGPQETQYF	TGCAGTGCTGCTACTAGCGGGCCCCAAGAGACCCAGTACTTC
TRBD1	TRBV4-2	TRBJ1-5	once	CASSRGGAGQPQHF	TGTGCCAGCAGCCGAGGGGGCGCAGGGCAGCCCCAGCATTTT
NA	TRBV20-1	TRBJ1-1	few	CSAKQPMNTEAFF	TGCAGTGCTAAACAGCCTATGAACACTGAAGCTTTCTTT
NA	TRBV3-1	TRBJ2-5	few	CASEGFQETQYF	TGTGCCAGCGAGGGGTTCCAAGAGACCCAGTACTTC
NA	TRBV13	TRBJ2-3	NA	CASSLQYSSEVDTQYF	TGTGCCAGCAGCCTTCAGTACAGCTCAGAAGTGGATACGCAGTATTTT
TRBD1	TRBV6-2/TRBV6-3	TRBJ2-7	NA	CASSFKAGDSSYEQYF	TGTGCCAGCAGTTTCAAAGCAGGGGACAGCTCCTACGAGCAGTACTTC
NA	TRBV4-3	TRBJ2-2	few	CASSQALTLTGELFF	TGCGCCAGCAGCCAAGCCCTCACGCTCACCGGGGAGCTGTTTTTT
TRBD2	TRBV6-1	TRBJ2-7	NA	CASSALSGATYEQYF	TGTGCCAGCAGTGCCCTTAGCGGGGCTACCTACGAGCAGTACTTC
NA	TRBV20-1	TRBJ1-2	NA	CSASSDNYGYTF	TGCAGTGCTAGTTCTGATAACTATGGCTACACCTTC
NA	TRBV14	TRBJ1-1	NA	CASSRGGIEAFF	TGTGCCAGCAGCCGAGGAGGGATAGAAGCTTTCTTT